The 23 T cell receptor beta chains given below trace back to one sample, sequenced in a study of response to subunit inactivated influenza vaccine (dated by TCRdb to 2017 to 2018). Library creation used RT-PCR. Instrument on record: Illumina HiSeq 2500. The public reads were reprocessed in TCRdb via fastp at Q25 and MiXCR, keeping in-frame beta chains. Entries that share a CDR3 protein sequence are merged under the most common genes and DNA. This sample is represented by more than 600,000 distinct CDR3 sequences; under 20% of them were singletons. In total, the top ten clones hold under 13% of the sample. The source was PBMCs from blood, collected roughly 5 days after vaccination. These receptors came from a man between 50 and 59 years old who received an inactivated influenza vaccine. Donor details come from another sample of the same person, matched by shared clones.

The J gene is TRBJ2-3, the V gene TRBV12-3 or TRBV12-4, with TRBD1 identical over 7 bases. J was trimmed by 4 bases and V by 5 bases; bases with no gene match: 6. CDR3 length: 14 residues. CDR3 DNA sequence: TGTGCCAGCAGTACACCCACAGGGGCAGATACGCAGTATTTT. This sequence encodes CASSTPTGADTQYF.

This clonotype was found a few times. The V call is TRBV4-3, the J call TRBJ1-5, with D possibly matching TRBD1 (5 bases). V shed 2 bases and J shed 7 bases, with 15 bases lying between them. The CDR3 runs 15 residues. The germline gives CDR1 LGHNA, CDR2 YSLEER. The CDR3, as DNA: TGCGCCAGCAGCCAACTCGCGTCGGGGGGGCAGCCCCAGCATTTT. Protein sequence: CASSQLASGGQPQHF.

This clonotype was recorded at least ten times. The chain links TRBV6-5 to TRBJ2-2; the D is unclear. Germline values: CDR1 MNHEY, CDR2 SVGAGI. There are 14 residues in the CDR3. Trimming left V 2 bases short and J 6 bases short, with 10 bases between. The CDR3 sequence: CASSYDQVAGELFF. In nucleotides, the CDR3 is TGTGCCAGCAGTTACGACCAGGTAGCCGGGGAGCTGTTTTTT.

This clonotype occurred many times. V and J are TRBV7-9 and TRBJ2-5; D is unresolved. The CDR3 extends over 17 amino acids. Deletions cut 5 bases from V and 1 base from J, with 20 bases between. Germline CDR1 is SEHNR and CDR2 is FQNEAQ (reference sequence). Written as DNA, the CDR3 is TGTGCCAGCAGCCCATCCAGGAGACGGGCCATCCAAGAGACCCAGTACTTC. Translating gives CASSPSRRRAIQETQYF.

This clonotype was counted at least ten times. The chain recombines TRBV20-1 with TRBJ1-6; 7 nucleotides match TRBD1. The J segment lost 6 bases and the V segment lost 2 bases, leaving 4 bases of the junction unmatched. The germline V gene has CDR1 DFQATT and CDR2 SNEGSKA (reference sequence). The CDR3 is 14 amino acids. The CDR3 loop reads CSARQQGFNSPLHF. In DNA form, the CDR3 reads TGCAGTGCTAGACAACAGGGGTTTAATTCACCCCTCCACTTT.

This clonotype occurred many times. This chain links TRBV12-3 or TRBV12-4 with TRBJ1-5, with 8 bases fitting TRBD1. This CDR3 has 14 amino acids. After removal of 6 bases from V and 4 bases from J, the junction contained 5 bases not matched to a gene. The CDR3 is CASSRTGGNQPQHF. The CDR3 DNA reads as TGTGCCAGCAGCCGAACAGGGGGGAATCAGCCCCAGCATTTT.

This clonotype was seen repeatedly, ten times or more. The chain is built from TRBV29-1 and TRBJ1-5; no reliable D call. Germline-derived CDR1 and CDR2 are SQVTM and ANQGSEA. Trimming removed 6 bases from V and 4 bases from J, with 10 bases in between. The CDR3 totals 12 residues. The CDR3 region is CSVLSANQPQHF. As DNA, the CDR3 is TGCAGCGTCCTCAGCGCTAATCAGCCCCAGCATTTT.

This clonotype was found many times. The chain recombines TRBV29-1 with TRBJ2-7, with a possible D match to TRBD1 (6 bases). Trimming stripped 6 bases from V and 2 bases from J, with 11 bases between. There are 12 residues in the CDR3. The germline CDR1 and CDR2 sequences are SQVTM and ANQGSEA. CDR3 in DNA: TGCAGCGTACGCCAGGGGCCCTACGAGCAGTACTTC. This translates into CSVRQGPYEQYF.

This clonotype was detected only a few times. The CDR3 is CASSQVEAGGHEQYF. DNA for the CDR3: TGTGCCAGCAGCCAAGTAGAAGCGGGAGGTCACGAGCAGTACTTC. The J gene is TRBJ2-7, the V gene TRBV4-2; 9 nucleotides align to TRBD2. The CDR3 contains 15 residues. Germline V lookup: CDR1 LGHNA, CDR2 YNFKEQ. V dropped 1 base and J dropped 5; count of bases not matched to a gene: 6.

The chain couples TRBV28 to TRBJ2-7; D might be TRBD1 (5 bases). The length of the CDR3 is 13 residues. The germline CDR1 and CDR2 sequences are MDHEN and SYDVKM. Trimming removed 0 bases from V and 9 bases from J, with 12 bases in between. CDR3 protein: CASSLWGPRGQYF. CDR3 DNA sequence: TGTGCCAGCAGTTTATGGGGGCCCAGAGGGCAGTACTTC.

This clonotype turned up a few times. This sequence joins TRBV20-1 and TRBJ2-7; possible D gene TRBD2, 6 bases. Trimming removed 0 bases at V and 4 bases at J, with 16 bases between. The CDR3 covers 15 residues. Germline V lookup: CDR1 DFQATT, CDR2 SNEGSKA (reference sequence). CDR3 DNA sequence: TGCAGTGCTAGAGATCCCGGGAGAGGGAGATACGAGCAGTACTTC. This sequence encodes CSARDPGRGRYEQYF.

CDR3 region: CASSLDGVNTEAFF. The CDR3 DNA follows: TGTGCCAGCAGCTTAGACGGGGTGAACACTGAAGCTTTCTTT. The chain joins TRBV7-9 to TRBJ1-1; no reliable D call. The CDR3 has 14 residues. CDR1 and CDR2 from the germline V gene are SEHNR and FQNEAQ (reference sequence). The V and J ends lost 1 base and 0 bases respectively, with 6 bases between them. The complete variable domain, with remaining parts taken from reference TRBV7-9 and TRBJ1-1, reads DTGVSQNPRHKITKRGQNVTFRCDPISEHNRLYWYRQTLGQGPEFLTYFQNEAQLEKSRLLSDRFSAERPKGSFSTLEIQRTEQGDSAMYLCASSLDGVNTEAFFGQGTRLTVV.

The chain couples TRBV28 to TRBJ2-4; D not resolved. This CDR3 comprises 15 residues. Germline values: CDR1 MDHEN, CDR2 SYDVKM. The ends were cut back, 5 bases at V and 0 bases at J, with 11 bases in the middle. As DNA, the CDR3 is TGTGCCAGCAGTCCCCACGACTTAGCCAAAAACATTCAGTACTTC. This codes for CASSPHDLAKNIQYF. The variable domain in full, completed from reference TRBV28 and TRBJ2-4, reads DVKVTQSSRYLVKRTGEKVFLECVQDMDHENMFWYRQDPGLGLRLIYFSYDVKMKEKGDIPEGYSVSREKKERFSLILESASTNQTSMYLCASSPHDLAKNIQYFGAGTRLSVL.

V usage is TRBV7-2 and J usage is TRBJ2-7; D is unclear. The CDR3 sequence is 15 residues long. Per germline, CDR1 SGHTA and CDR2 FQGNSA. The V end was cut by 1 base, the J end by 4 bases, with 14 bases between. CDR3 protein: CASSLGGRMRYEQYF. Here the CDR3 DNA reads TGTGCCAGCAGCTTAGGTGGCAGAATGAGGTACGAGCAGTACTTC.

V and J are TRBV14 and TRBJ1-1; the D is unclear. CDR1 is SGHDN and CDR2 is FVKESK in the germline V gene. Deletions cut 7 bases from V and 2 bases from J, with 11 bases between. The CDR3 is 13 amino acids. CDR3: CASKLTVNTEAFF. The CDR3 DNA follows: TGTGCCAGCAAATTAACGGTTAACACTGAAGCTTTCTTT.

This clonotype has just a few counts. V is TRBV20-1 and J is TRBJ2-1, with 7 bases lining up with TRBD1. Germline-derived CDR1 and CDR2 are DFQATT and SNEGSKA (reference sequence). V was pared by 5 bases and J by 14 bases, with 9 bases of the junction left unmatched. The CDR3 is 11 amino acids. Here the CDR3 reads CSALPTGPEFF. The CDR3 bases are TGCAGTGCTCTCCCGACAGGGCCGGAGTTCTTC.

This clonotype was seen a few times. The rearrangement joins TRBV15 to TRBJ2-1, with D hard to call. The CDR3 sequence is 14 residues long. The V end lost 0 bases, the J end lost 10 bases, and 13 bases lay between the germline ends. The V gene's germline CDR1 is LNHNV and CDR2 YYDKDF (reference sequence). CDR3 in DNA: TGTGCCACCAGCAGAGATCGAGAAGGGAAGGAGCAGTTCTTC. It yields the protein CATSRDREGKEQFF.

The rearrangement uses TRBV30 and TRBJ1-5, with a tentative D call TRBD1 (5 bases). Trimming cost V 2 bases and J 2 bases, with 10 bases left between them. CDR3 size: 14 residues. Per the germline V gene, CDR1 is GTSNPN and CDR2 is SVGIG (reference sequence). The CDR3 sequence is CAWSKGVGNQPQHF. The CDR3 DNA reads TGTGCCTGGAGTAAAGGGGTGGGCAATCAGCCCCAGCATTTT. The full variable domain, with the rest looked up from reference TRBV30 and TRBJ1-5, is SQTIHQWPATLVQPVGSPLSLECTVEGTSNPNLYWYRQAAGRGLQLLFYSVGIGQISSEVPQNLSASRPQDRQFILSSKKLLLSDSGFYLCAWSKGVGNQPQHFGDGTRLSIL.

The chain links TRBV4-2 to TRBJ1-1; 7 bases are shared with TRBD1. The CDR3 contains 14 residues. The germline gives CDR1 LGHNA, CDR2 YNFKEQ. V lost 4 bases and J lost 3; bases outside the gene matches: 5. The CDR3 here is CASSPTGWDTEAFF. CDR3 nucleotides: TGTGCCAGCAGCCCGACAGGGTGGGACACTGAAGCTTTCTTT.

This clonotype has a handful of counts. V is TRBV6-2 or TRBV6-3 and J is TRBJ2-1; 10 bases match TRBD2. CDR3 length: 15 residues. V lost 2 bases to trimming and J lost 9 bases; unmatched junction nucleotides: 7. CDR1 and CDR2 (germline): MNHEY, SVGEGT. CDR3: CASSYGASGRGEQFF. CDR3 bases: TGTGCCAGCAGTTACGGGGCAAGCGGGAGGGGTGAGCAGTTCTTC.

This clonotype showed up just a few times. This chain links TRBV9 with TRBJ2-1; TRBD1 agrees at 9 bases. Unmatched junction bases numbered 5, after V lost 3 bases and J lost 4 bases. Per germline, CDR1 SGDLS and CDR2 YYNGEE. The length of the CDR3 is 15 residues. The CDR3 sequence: CASSDRDRVYNEQFF. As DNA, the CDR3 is TGTGCCAGCAGCGACAGGGACAGGGTGTACAATGAGCAGTTCTTC.

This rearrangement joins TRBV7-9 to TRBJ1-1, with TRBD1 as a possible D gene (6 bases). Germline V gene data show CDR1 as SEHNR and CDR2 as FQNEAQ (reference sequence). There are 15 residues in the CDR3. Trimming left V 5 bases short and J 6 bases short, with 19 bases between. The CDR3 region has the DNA TGTGCCAGCAGCCCTCCGTGGGGGGGGGCCTCTGAAGCTTTCTTT. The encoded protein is CASSPPWGGASEAFF.

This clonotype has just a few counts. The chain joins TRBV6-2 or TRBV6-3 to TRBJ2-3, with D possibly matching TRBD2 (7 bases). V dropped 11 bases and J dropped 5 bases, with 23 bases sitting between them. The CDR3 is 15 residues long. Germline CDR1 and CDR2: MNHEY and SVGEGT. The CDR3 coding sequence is TGTGCCGTTAGGACACCGCGGGGGCCGGGAGATACGCAGTATTTT. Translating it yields CAVRTPRGPGDTQYF.